The present T cell receptor beta chain was sequenced within a study of cytomegalovirus exposure and HLA in healthy donors. This clone showed up just once. What it binds is unknown. Use of 60 Vbeta and 13 Jbeta primers characterized the PCR. Libraries were prepared by immunoSEQ multiplex PCR; TCRdb keeps only in-frame clonotypes and omits some of them. The repertoire holds approximately 100,000 clones, with over 60% as singletons. The study's findings and limits: In a later analysis, TCR association rates varied by HLA locus: DRB1 most, HLA-C fewest. Most likely, a cluster of highly shared sequence variants arose as a sequencing artifact. Fewer N-insertions (relative to the roughly 630-donor mean) were reportedly seen in an Asian-associated ancestry cluster in a later analysis. Under 20,000 TCR beta sequences were associated with HLA alleles at 0.05 false discovery rate in a later analysis.

Germline CDR1 SGHNT, CDR2 YYREEE (reference sequence). V gave up 3 bases and J gave up 7 bases; unmatched junction bases: 8. The CDR3 consists of 14 residues. The receptor comes from a woman in her late teens or twenties in good health and CMV-seropositive. The sequenced sample was PBMCs. This chain uses TRBV5-4 with TRBJ2-7, with 9 bases lining up with TRBD2. The CDR3 loop is CASSYLAGPGEQYF. For the CDR3, the DNA is TGTGCCAGCAGCTATCTAGCGGGACCGGGGGAGCAGTACTTC.